The next 10 T cell receptor beta chains were all read from a single sample in a study of CD8 T cells in ankylosing spondylitis. General observations from the study: Several highly homologous variants made up a TCR beta motif, and this motif appeared characteristic of ankylosing spondylitis blood.

TCRdb ran MiXCR on the 5' RACE reads and lists one entry per CDR3 protein. The sample records hundreds of thousands of distinct CDR3 sequences, approximately 10% being singletons. These receptors' targets are unknown. Sequencing used blood, either unsorted or a sorted T cell fraction (not recorded which). The receptors come from a male donor with ankylosing spondylitis.

This clonotype was seen a few times. The V and J genes are TRBV6-2 or TRBV6-3 and TRBJ2-7; tentative D call: TRBD1 (5 bases). CDR3 length: 13 residues. The V gene's germline CDR1 is MNHEY and CDR2 SVGEGT. Trimming cost V 6 bases and J 3 bases, with 12 bases left between them. In nucleotides, the CDR3 is TGTGCCAGCAGAGTGGACGGACACTACGAGCAGTACTTC. This encodes CASRVDGHYEQYF.

This clonotype was detected only a few times. This chain connects TRBV9 to TRBJ2-3; 8 nucleotides match TRBD2. The CDR3 contains 17 residues. The junction had 10 bases not matched to a gene; V was cut back by 4 bases and J by 0 bases. The V gene's germline CDR1 is SGDLS and CDR2 YYNGEE. CDR3 coding DNA: TGTGCCAGCAGCTTCGAGCTGATAGCGGGGAGCACAGATACGCAGTATTTT. As protein: CASSFELIAGSTDTQYF.

For this clonotype: One junction end does not reproduce the germline sequence, and a read error may be involved. The chain employs TRBV4-3 and TRBJ2-2; 7 positions agree with TRBD1. Germline assignment: CDR1 LGHNA and CDR2 YSLEER. This CDR3 comprises 16 residues. The CDR3 nucleotides read TGCTCCAGCAGCCAATTGACAGGGAGTGACACCGGGGAGCTGTTTTTT. As protein: CSSSQLTGSDTGELFF.

The V gene is TRBV27, the J gene TRBJ2-2; the match to TRBD2 covers 8 bases. V was pared by 6 bases and J by 3 bases, with 9 bases of the junction left unmatched. CDR3 length: 16 amino acids. Germline CDR1 is MNHEY and CDR2 is SMNVEV (reference sequence). The CDR3 bases are TGTGCCAGCAGGCTTTTTAGCGGGACTCACACCGGGGAGCTGTTTTTT. Its translation: CASRLFSGTHTGELFF.

Many counts were recorded for this clonotype. The rearrangement uses TRBV12-3 or TRBV12-4 and TRBJ1-5; unclear D gene. V dropped 5 bases and J dropped 5 bases, with 7 bases sitting between them. The CDR3 has 12 residues. CDR3 region: CASSNMDQPQHF. The CDR3, as DNA: TGTGCCAGCAGTAACATGGATCAGCCCCAGCATTTT.

V gene TRBV6-5 combines with J gene TRBJ1-3; D not certain. Germline CDR1 is MNHEY and CDR2 is SVGAGI. With 0 bases removed from V and 6 bases from J, the gap between germline ends came to 9 bases. The CDR3 sequence is 14 residues long. CDR3 nucleotide sequence: TGTGCCAGCAGTTACTCAAGACGCCAAAACACCATATATTTT. Protein: CASSYSRRQNTIYF.

The chain carries TRBV5-1 and TRBJ2-1, with D unresolved. The CDR3 extends over 13 amino acids. V lost 2 bases, J lost 12 bases, and 15 bases lay in between. The V gene's germline CDR1 is SGHRS and CDR2 YFSETQ. This CDR3 is CASSLTLDPMQFF. CDR3 coding DNA: TGCGCCAGCAGCTTAACCCTGGATCCGATGCAGTTCTTC.

The sample holds a few counts of this clonotype. The J gene is TRBJ2-1, the V gene TRBV12-3 or TRBV12-4; TRBD1 matches at 10 bases. V lost 5 bases, J lost 7 bases, and 11 bases stayed unmatched. This CDR3 spans 16 amino acids. The CDR3 here is CASSPQTGGKANEQFF. DNA of the CDR3: TGTGCCAGCAGTCCCCAGACAGGGGGCAAGGCGAATGAGCAGTTCTTC.

This clonotype was recorded many times. This sequence joins TRBV10-3 and TRBJ1-2; no reliable D call. The CDR3 extends over 16 amino acids. Deletions cut 2 bases from V and 5 bases from J, with 18 bases between. The germline V gene has CDR1 ENHRY and CDR2 SYGVKD. CDR3 loop: CAISETDLTPGYGYTF. The CDR3 coding sequence is TGTGCCATCAGTGAGACGGACTTGACCCCTGGATATGGCTACACCTTC.

This clonotype has just a few counts. The genes are TRBV10-3 and TRBJ2-3, with a tentative D call TRBD2 (5 bases). The V end was cut by 4 bases, the J end by 7 bases, with 9 bases between. This CDR3 has 12 amino acids. Germline lookup yields CDR1 ENHRY and CDR2 SYGVKD. CDR3 region: CAISGRDYTQYF. DNA of the CDR3: TGTGCCATCAGTGGTCGGGATTATACGCAGTATTTT.